Listed below are T cell receptor beta chains from one sample, sequenced in a study of human T cells and chemical hapten exposure. Via MiXCR, TCRdb re-called the RACE reads, giving one row per CDR3 protein. The table shows 240,000 or so distinct CDR3 sequences, with more than 6.5% occurring only once. The starting material was whole blood, obtained in connection with sensitization to the hapten diphenylcyclopropenone (DPC). These receptors were taken from a woman in her 40s with alopecia areata. Some clones in this sample may be carry-over from other donors' samples. The CDR3 runs from the conserved cysteine through the conserved F or W. The D gene is left open where the match is weak. A clone size is listed for some rows: how often the clone was seen (once, few, many), or a class if it is expanded.

clone size	V gene	D gene	J gene	CDR3 DNA	CDR3 protein
-	TRBV7-9	-	TRBJ2-1	TGTGCCAGCAGCTACGACGCGTACAATGAGCAGTTCTTC	CASSYDAYNEQFF
-	TRBV7-9	-	TRBJ1-4	TGTGCCAGCAGCTTAGAGGGGGTAAATGAAAAACTGTTTTTT	CASSLEGVNEKLFF
many	TRBV7-7	TRBD1	TRBJ2-2	TGTGCTAGCAGCCCCGGACAGGGCACCGGGGAGCTGTTTTTT	CASSPGQGTGELFF
many	TRBV29-1	TRBD1	TRBJ1-1	TGCAGCGTTGGACAACAGGGGACTGAAGCTTTCTTT	CSVGQQGTEAFF
many	TRBV10-2	TRBD2	TRBJ2-1	TGCGCCAGCACCGAGGCGCTAGCGGAAGGCAATGAGCAGTTCTTC	CASTEALAEGNEQFF
-	TRBV12-3/TRBV12-4	TRBD2	TRBJ2-1	TGTGCCAGCAGTTTGCGGGAGGTTGGCAATGAGCAGTTCTTC	CASSLREVGNEQFF
many	TRBV7-2	TRBD2	TRBJ2-7	TGTGCCAGCAGCTGGGCCCTAGCGGGAGGGGACGAGCAGTACTTC	CASSWALAGGDEQYF
few	TRBV6-5	-	TRBJ1-1	TGTGCCAGCACTCCACTCGGCGGCTTGAACACTGAAGCTTTCTTT	CASTPLGGLNTEAFF
few	TRBV27	-	TRBJ1-2	TGTGCCACCGGGGGCCCTAACTATGGCTACACCTTC	CATGGPNYGYTF
-	TRBV12-3/TRBV12-4	-	TRBJ2-5	TGTGCCAGCAGTTTCGGAGAGAAACAAGAGACCCAGTACTTC	CASSFGEKQETQYF
-	TRBV27	-	TRBJ2-7	TGTGCCAGCAGCTACGGGCTTGGGGTCACCTCCTACGAGCAGTACTTC	CASSYGLGVTSYEQYF
-	TRBV24-1	-	TRBJ2-2	TGTGCCACCAGTGACCCTGACACCTCGAACACCGGGGAGCTGTTTTTT	CATSDPDTSNTGELFF
few	TRBV7-2	-	TRBJ1-5	TGTGCCAGCAGCTTAATCGGCGTTAGCAATCAGCCCCAGCATTTT	CASSLIGVSNQPQHF
-	TRBV24-1	-	TRBJ2-1	TGTGCCACCAGTGATCCCACCGGGAATAAAATGAATGAGCAGTTCTTC	CATSDPTGNKMNEQFF
few	TRBV7-7	TRBD1	TRBJ2-2	TGTGCTAGCAGCCCGGGACAGGGGGGAACCGGGGAGCTGTTTTTT	CASSPGQGGTGELFF
few	TRBV7-9	TRBD1	TRBJ2-5	TGTGCCAGCAGCTTAGCGTCAGGACAGGGACGAGAGACCCAGTACTTC	CASSLASGQGRETQYF
few	TRBV6-6	-	TRBJ2-5	TGTGCCAGCACCCGGGGACCACAAGAGACCCAGTACTTC	CASTRGPQETQYF
few	TRBV2	-	TRBJ1-3	TGTGCCAGCAGAGAGCCAGGGAGGGGAAACACCATATATTTT	CASREPGRGNTIYF
few	TRBV12-3/TRBV12-4	TRBD2	TRBJ2-7	TGTGCCAGCAGTTCGGGACTAGCTAGCGACGAGCAGTACTTC	CASSSGLASDEQYF
-	TRBV3-1	-	TRBJ2-7	TGTGCCAGCAGTCTAACAGGACTGCTCGGGGGCGAGCAGTACTTC	CASSLTGLLGGEQYF
many	TRBV7-8	-	TRBJ2-1	TGTGCCAGCAGCTTAGCTATGCCCAATGAGCAGTTCTTC	CASSLAMPNEQFF
-	TRBV6-1	-	TRBJ2-7	TGTGCCAGCAGGGCCAGTCACTACGAGCAGTACTTC	CASRASHYEQYF
-	TRBV10-3	TRBD2	TRBJ2-1	TGTGCCATTCAGCGGGAGCCGCTCAATGAGCAGTTCTTC	CAIQREPLNEQFF
few	TRBV9	-	TRBJ2-5	TGTGCCAGCAGCGTAGAGCAAGAGACCCAGTACTTC	CASSVEQETQYF
few	TRBV6-2/TRBV6-3	-	TRBJ2-1	TGTGCCAGCAGTTACTCGGATCTCCTCGCGCCCCTCTTC	CASSYSDLLAPLF
-	TRBV20-1	-	TRBJ1-1	TGCAGTGCTAGAGATCACGGGGTGAGCACTGAAGCTTTCTTT	CSARDHGVSTEAFF
-	TRBV7-9	TRBD1	TRBJ2-3	TGTGCCAGCAGCTCGGACAGGGGGAGCACAGATACGCAGTATTTT	CASSSDRGSTDTQYF
few	TRBV12-3/TRBV12-4	-	TRBJ2-3	TGTGCCAGCCAGAGTCCGAGACTCCTCACAGATACGCAGTATTTT	CASQSPRLLTDTQYF
-	TRBV20-1	-	TRBJ1-1	TGCAGTGCTTCGGCAGGGTTTTTCACTGAAGCTTTCTTT	CSASAGFFTEAFF